The 22 T cell receptor beta chains below come from one sample, sequenced in a study of blood T cell repertoires in COVID-19. The table came from immunoSEQ multiplex PCR; TCRdb's copy has only in-frame clones and leaves some out. The sample has 300,000 to 400,000 clones, over 75% seen once. The material sequenced was peripheral blood. These receptors all stem from a woman in her forties or fifties who had recovered from COVID-19.

J is TRBJ2-7 and V is TRBV6-5; TRBD2 is a possible D gene (7 bases). Germline V gene data show CDR1 as MNHEY and CDR2 as SVGAGI. The V gene lost 8 bases and the J gene lost 7 bases, with 18 bases spanning the gap. The length of the CDR3 is 13 residues. This CDR3 is CASLAEGGHEQYF. CDR3 nucleotide sequence: TGTGCCAGCCTAGCGGAGGGGGGTCATGAGCAGTACTTC.

The V gene is TRBV7-2, the J gene TRBJ2-2; the D gene is possibly TRBD1 (5 bases). Between the trimmed V and J ends, which lost 8 bases and 7 bases, there was a span of 14 bases. The length of the CDR3 is 13 residues. Germline CDR1 reads SGHTA; CDR2 reads FQGNSA. CDR3 nucleotides: TGTGCCAGCGTCTCACAGGTGAACGGGGAGCTGTTTTTT. Translation gives CASVSQVNGELFF. Full variable domain (rest looked up from reference TRBV7-2 and TRBJ2-2): GAGVSQSPSNKVTEKGKDVELRCDPISGHTALYWYRQSLGQGLEFLIYFQGNSAPDKSGLPSDRFSAERTGGSVSTLTIQRTQQEDSAVYLCASVSQVNGELFFGEGSRLTVL.

The rearrangement uses TRBV11-2 and TRBJ2-5; 7 bases are shared with TRBD1. The CDR3 is made up of 14 amino acids. Germline values: CDR1 SGHAT, CDR2 FQNNGV. The ends lost 3 bases at V and 4 bases at J; junction bases unmatched: 5. The CDR3 sequence is CASSFDRVAETQYF. For the CDR3, the DNA is TGTGCCAGCAGCTTCGACAGGGTCGCAGAGACCCAGTACTTC. Looking up the rest from reference TRBV11-2 and TRBJ2-5 gives the full variable domain: EAGVAQSPRYKIIEKRQSVAFWCNPISGHATLYWYQQILGQGPKLLIQFQNNGVVDDSQLPKDRFSAERLKGVDSTLKIQPAKLEDSAVYLCASSFDRVAETQYFGPGTRLLVL.

J is TRBJ2-3 and V is TRBV6-5; D is unresolved. This CDR3 contains 16 residues. Germline values: CDR1 MNHEY, CDR2 SVGAGI. V was trimmed by 0 bases and J by 2 bases, leaving 12 bases between them. Here the CDR3 DNA reads TGTGCCAGCAGTTACTCGGTTAGAACTTCCACAGATACGCAGTATTTT. This gives the protein CASSYSVRTSTDTQYF.

This clone was seen just once. This rearrangement joins TRBV15 to TRBJ1-5; D is ambiguous. V was cut by 4 bases and J by 3 bases, with 16 bases left in between. Germline V lookup: CDR1 LNHNV, CDR2 YYDKDF (reference sequence). The CDR3 extends over 16 amino acids. CDR3 sequence (DNA): TGTGCCACCAGCAAACGAGGGCGTGGGGACAATCAGCCCCAGCATTTT. This gives the protein CATSKRGRGDNQPQHF. Complete variable domain (other parts from reference TRBV15 and TRBJ1-5): DAMVIQNPRYQVTQFGKPVTLSCSQTLNHNVMYWYQQKSSQAPKLLFHYYDKDFNNEADTPDNFQSRRPNTSFCFLDIRSPGLGDTAMYLCATSKRGRGDNQPQHFGDGTRLSIL.

This clone is a singleton in its sample. The V call is TRBV10-3, the J call TRBJ2-2; D unclear. This CDR3 is 11 amino acids long. Trimming left V 11 bases short and J 3 bases short, with 7 bases between. The germline V gene encodes CDR1 ENHRY and CDR2 SYGVKD. CDR3 nucleotides: TGTGCCGCCACAGACACCGGGGAGCTGTTTTTT. Translating it yields CAATDTGELFF.

The V and J genes are TRBV30 and TRBJ2-2; D is unclear. The CDR3 extends over 14 amino acids. The germline V gene has CDR1 GTSNPN and CDR2 SVGIG (reference sequence). V was shortened by 2 bases and J by 4 bases, with 11 bases between the two germline ends. The CDR3 here is CAWSRGVPTGELFF. In DNA form, the CDR3 reads TGTGCCTGGAGTCGTGGAGTCCCCACCGGGGAGCTGTTTTTT.

The genes are TRBV30 and TRBJ1-1, with unresolved D. Trimming left V 2 bases short and J 3 bases short, with 10 bases between. The germline gives CDR1 GTSNPN, CDR2 SVGIG (reference sequence). The CDR3 runs to 13 residues. DNA of the CDR3: TGTGCCTGGAGTATTTCCCCATACACTGAAGCTTTCTTT. This sequence encodes CAWSISPYTEAFF.

The V gene is TRBV5-1, the J gene TRBJ1-6; the match to TRBD1 covers 8 bases. J was trimmed by 5 bases and V by 3 bases; bases with no gene match: 1. The CDR3 has 14 amino acids. The germline gives CDR1 SGHRS, CDR2 YFSETQ. The CDR3 sequence: CASSSGQDNSPLHF. The CDR3 nucleotides read TGCGCCAGCAGCTCGGGACAGGATAATTCACCCCTCCACTTT.

V usage is TRBV7-9 and J usage is TRBJ2-1, with TRBD2 identical over 8 bases. The CDR3 extends over 16 amino acids. In germline, CDR1 is SEHNR, CDR2 FQNEAQ (reference sequence). Trimming cost V 1 base and J 5 bases; bases outside gene matches: 7. The chain's CDR3 is CASSLVRLALDNEQFF. As DNA, the CDR3 is TGTGCCAGCAGCTTAGTGAGACTAGCGCTGGACAATGAGCAGTTCTTC.

The chain recombines TRBV6-6 with TRBJ2-1; no definite D call. The CDR3 has 14 amino acids. V lost 6 bases, J lost 10 bases, and 19 bases lay in between. CDR1 and CDR2 (germline): MNHNY, SVGAGI (reference sequence). CDR3 in DNA: TGTGCCAGCAGCCGACACGCGGCTATCTCCGAGCAGTTCTTC. The encoded protein is CASSRHAAISEQFF.

This sequence joins TRBV28 and TRBJ1-5; no definite D call. The CDR3 totals 15 residues. V lost 8 bases and J 0 bases, leaving 14 bases between the germline ends. Germline loops: CDR1 MDHEN, CDR2 SYDVKM. The CDR3 spells CASDLREVSNQPQHF. CDR3 DNA: TGTGCCAGCGACTTAAGGGAGGTTAGCAATCAGCCCCAGCATTTT.

The rearrangement joins TRBV19 to TRBJ2-1; no clear D gene. The V end lost 1 base, the J end lost 1 base, and 5 bases lay between the germline ends. CDR3 length: 14 residues. The germline gives CDR1 LNHDA, CDR2 SQIVND (reference sequence). This CDR3 is CASSIAVSYNEQFF. The CDR3 nucleotides are TGTGCCAGTAGTATAGCGGTGTCCTACAATGAGCAGTTCTTC.

The chain employs TRBV7-2 and TRBJ1-4; TRBD1 agrees at 8 bases. The CDR3 length is 14 residues. The V gene's germline CDR1 is SGHTA and CDR2 FQGNSA. Trimming removed 5 bases from V and 8 bases from J; junction bases left unmatched: 7. Written as DNA, the CDR3 is TGTGCCAGCAGCCTTGACAGGGGCGGCGAAAAACTGTTTTTT. Translation: CASSLDRGGEKLFF.

The chain joins TRBV28 to TRBJ1-2, with 7 bases fitting TRBD1. Trimming cost V 2 bases and J 0 bases; bases outside gene matches: 3. Germline loops: CDR1 MDHEN, CDR2 SYDVKM. The CDR3 consists of 15 residues. CDR3 in amino acids: CASSLTGTANYGYTF. The CDR3 nucleotides read TGTGCCAGCAGTTTAACCGGGACAGCTAACTATGGCTACACCTTC.

The genes are TRBV3-1 (or the pseudogene TRBV3-2) and TRBJ1-2; no firm D call. The CDR3 is made up of 14 amino acids. Germline V lookup: CDR1 LGHDT, CDR2 YNNKEL (reference sequence). Trimming removed 1 base at V and 3 bases at J, with 9 bases between. Here the CDR3 DNA reads TGTGCCAGCAGCCAAGCTAACAGATACTATGGCTACACCTTC. Protein sequence: CASSQANRYYGYTF.

The chain recombines TRBV27 with TRBJ1-6, with TRBD1 identical over 9 bases. Germline loops: CDR1 MNHEY, CDR2 SMNVEV (reference sequence). The CDR3 loop spans 16 amino acids. V lost 5 bases to trimming and J lost 10 bases; unmatched junction nucleotides: 12. The CDR3 DNA reads TGTGCCAGCAGTCATCTCTCCGGGACAGGGTACTCACCCCTCCACTTT. This sequence encodes CASSHLSGTGYSPLHF.

The chain recombines TRBV11-3 with TRBJ2-7, with 9 bases aligning to TRBD1. Germline loops: CDR1 SGHNT, CDR2 YENEEA. The CDR3 contains 13 residues. Trimming took 4 bases from V and 8 from J; bases not matched to a gene: 6. This CDR3 is CASSSGQGSQQYF. The CDR3 DNA reads as TGTGCCAGCAGCTCTGGACAGGGGAGTCAGCAGTACTTC.

V is TRBV13 and J is TRBJ2-5; 13 positions match TRBD2. CDR3 length equals 15 residues. The germline V gene encodes CDR1 PRHDT and CDR2 FYEKMQ (reference sequence). The ends lost 5 bases at V and 4 bases at J; junction bases unmatched: 4. The CDR3 sequence is CASSVLAGGRETQYF. The DNA of the CDR3 is TGTGCCAGCAGCGTACTAGCGGGGGGGCGAGAGACCCAGTACTTC.

The chain carries TRBV2 and TRBJ2-2, with D tentatively TRBD1 (9 bases). CDR1 and CDR2 (germline): SNHLY, FYNNEI. This CDR3 is 18 amino acids long. The ends were cut back, 3 bases at V and 5 bases at J, with 22 bases in the middle. The CDR3 nucleotides read TGTGCCAGCAGTGAGAAGAGACAGGGGGGACTAGGGACCGGGGAGCTGTTTTTT. Its translation is CASSEKRQGGLGTGELFF.

The rearrangement uses TRBV27 and TRBJ1-2, with TRBD1 identical over 8 bases. CDR3 length equals 14 residues. V was pared by 5 bases and J by 5 bases, with 7 bases of the junction left unmatched. CDR1 is MNHEY, CDR2 SMNVEV, per germline (reference sequence). CDR3 in amino acids: CASSLTGTGYGYTF. The CDR3 nucleotides read TGTGCCAGCAGTCTGACAGGGACAGGATATGGCTACACCTTC.

This chain uses TRBV5-1 with TRBJ2-7; D call uncertain. Germline loops: CDR1 SGHRS, CDR2 YFSETQ. The CDR3 sequence is 12 residues long. Trimming stripped 4 bases from V and 3 bases from J, with 8 bases between. The CDR3 DNA reads as TGCGCCAGCAGCCCTACCGGCTACGAGCAGTACTTC. Protein product: CASSPTGYEQYF.